Listed below are T cell receptor beta chains from one sample, sequenced in a study of T cell changes during pregnancy in multiple sclerosis. Clones were sequenced by immunoSEQ multiplex PCR, and TCRdb holds only the in-frame ones, with some missing. The data hold 70,000 or so clones, with approximately 92% observed a single time. The sample consisted of peripheral blood, taken in the third trimester of pregnancy. The receptors derive from a female donor in good health, enrolled as a control in a pregnancy study. Each CDR3 is given with its conserved first and last residue. Each record gives: clone size, J gene, V gene, D gene, CDR3 protein, CDR3 DNA. D genes are given only for firm matches. Not every row has a clone size; where given, it reads once, few, many or a size class.

>once|TRBJ1-2|TRBV7-2|TRBD1
CASSRGTGPGGYTF
TGTGCCAGCAGCCGAGGGACAGGACCGGGGGGCTACACCTTC
>NA|TRBJ2-2|TRBV5-4|NA
CASSLQGNTGELFF
TGTGCCAGCAGCTTACAGGGGAACACCGGGGAGCTGTTTTTT
>NA|TRBJ2-2|TRBV18|NA
CASSPDRNTGELFF
TGTGCCAGCTCACCCGACAGGAACACCGGGGAGCTGTTTTTT
>NA|TRBJ2-5|TRBV7-9|TRBD2
CASSLPRLAGGQETQYF
TGTGCCAGCAGCTTACCGAGATTAGCGGGGGGTCAAGAGACCCAGTACTTC
>NA|TRBJ1-1|TRBV7-6|NA
CASSLGDRAFF
TGTGCCAGCAGCTTAGGAGATCGAGCTTTCTTT
>NA|TRBJ1-5|TRBV19|NA
CASSPWWGGRAYGSNQPQHF
TGTGCCAGTAGCCCCTGGTGGGGCGGGAGGGCATATGGGAGCAATCAGCCCCAGCATTTT
>NA|TRBJ2-1|TRBV5-6|TRBD1
CASTETGSEEQFF
TGTGCCAGCACCGAGACAGGGTCGGAGGAGCAGTTCTTC
>once|TRBJ1-2|TRBV6-5|TRBD1
CASSYTLWDRRQGYTF
TGTGCCAGCAGTTACACCCTCTGGGACAGAAGGCAGGGCTACACCTTC
>NA|TRBJ2-1|TRBV11-2|TRBD1
CASSLVGQVGNEQFF
TGTGCCAGCAGCTTAGTGGGACAGGTTGGCAATGAGCAGTTCTTC
>NA|TRBJ2-3|TRBV9|TRBD2
CASNRRAGLTDTQYF
TGTGCCAGCAATAGACGAGCGGGGCTTACAGATACGCAGTATTTT
>once|TRBJ1-2|TRBV19|NA
CASSIMIPRVGYTF
TGTGCCAGTAGTATAATGATCCCACGGGTCGGCTACACCTTC
>NA|TRBJ2-2|TRBV9|TRBD1
CASSVETGGTGELFF
TGTGCCAGCAGCGTAGAGACAGGGGGCACCGGGGAGCTGTTTTTT
>NA|TRBJ2-2|TRBV7-9|TRBD1
CASSSPTGTGELFF
TGTGCCAGCAGCTCCCCGACAGGGACCGGGGAGCTGTTTTTT
>once|TRBJ2-7|TRBV27|NA
CASSIGTTGFYEQYF
TGTGCCAGCAGTATAGGGACAACCGGTTTCTACGAGCAGTACTTC
>few|TRBJ1-5|TRBV5-1|NA
CASSLGPGGGQPQHF
TGCGCCAGCAGCTTGGGGCCGGGAGGAGGTCAGCCCCAGCATTTT
>NA|TRBJ1-2|TRBV9|TRBD1
CASSVVDRGGGYTF
TGTGCCAGCAGCGTAGTCGACAGGGGAGGCGGCTACACCTTC
>NA|TRBJ1-1|TRBV6-1|NA
CASSEVRGPEAFF
TGTGCCAGCAGTGAAGTTAGAGGGCCTGAAGCTTTCTTT